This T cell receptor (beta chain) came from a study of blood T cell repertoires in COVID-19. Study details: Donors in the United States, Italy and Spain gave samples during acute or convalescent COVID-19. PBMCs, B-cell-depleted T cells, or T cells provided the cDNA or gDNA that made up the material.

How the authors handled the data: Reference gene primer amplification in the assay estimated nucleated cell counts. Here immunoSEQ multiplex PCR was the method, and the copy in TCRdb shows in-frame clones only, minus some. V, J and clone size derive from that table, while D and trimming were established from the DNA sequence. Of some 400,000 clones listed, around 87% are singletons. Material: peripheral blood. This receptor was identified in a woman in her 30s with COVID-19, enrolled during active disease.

CDR3 DNA: TGTGCCAGCAGCCCCAGGGGACAGGGTCTCACCGGGGAGCTGTTTTTT. Encoded protein: CASSPRGQGLTGELFF. The rearrangement uses TRBV9 and TRBJ2-2; 9 bases are a match to TRBD1. CDR1 SGDLS and CDR2 YYNGEE come from the germline V gene. This CDR3 comprises 16 residues. V trimming: 4 bases; J trimming: 4 bases; junction bases outside the gene matches: 8. Together with reference TRBV9 and TRBJ2-2, the CDR3 gives the full variable domain: DSGVTQTPKHLITATGQRVTLRCSPRSGDLSVYWYQQSLDQGLQFLIQYYNGEERAKGNILERFSAQQFPDLHSELNLSSLELGDSALYFCASSPRGQGLTGELFFGEGSRLTVL.